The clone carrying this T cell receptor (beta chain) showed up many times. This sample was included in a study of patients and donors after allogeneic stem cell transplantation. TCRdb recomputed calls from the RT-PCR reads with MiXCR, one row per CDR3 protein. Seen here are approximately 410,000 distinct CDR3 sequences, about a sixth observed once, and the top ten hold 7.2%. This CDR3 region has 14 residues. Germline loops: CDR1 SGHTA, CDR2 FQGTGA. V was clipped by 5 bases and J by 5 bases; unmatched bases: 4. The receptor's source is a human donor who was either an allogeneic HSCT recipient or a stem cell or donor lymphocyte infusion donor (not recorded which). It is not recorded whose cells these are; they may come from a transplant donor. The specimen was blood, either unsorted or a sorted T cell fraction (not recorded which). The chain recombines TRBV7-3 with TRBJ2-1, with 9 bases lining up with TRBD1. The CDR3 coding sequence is TGTGCCAGCAGCCAGGACAGGGGAAACAATGAGCAGTTCTTC. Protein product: CASSQDRGNNEQFF. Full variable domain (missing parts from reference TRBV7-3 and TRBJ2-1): GAGVSQTPSNKVTEKGKYVELRCDPISGHTALYWYRQSLGQGPEFLIYFQGTGAADDSGLPNDRFFAVRPEGSVSTLKIQRTERGDSAVYLCASSQDRGNNEQFFGPGTRLTVL.